A single sample gave rise to the 19 T cell receptor beta chains below, sequenced in a study of shared clonotypes between healthy human individuals. The method was immunoSEQ multiplex PCR; TCRdb's version includes in-frame clones alone and lacks a portion of them. This table holds fewer than 3 million clones, around 93% found once. The material sequenced was naive CD4+ T cells from PBMCs. Subset denoted: CD45RA+ positively selected. The receptor set was obtained from a man between 18 and 29 years old in good health. Some clones in this sample may be carry-over from other donors' samples.

This rearrangement joins TRBV29-1 to TRBJ2-3; 16 bases match TRBD2. The ends lost 5 bases at V and 3 bases at J; junction bases unmatched: 11. Germline CDR1 and CDR2: SQVTM and ANQGSEA. The CDR3 is made up of 18 amino acids. Here the CDR3 DNA reads TGCAGCGTTCGGGGACTAGCGGGAGGGATGTGGGGAACAGATACGCAGTATTTT. It is translated as CSVRGLAGGMWGTDTQYF.

The chain has TRBV6-5 and TRBJ1-2; possibly TRBD1 for D (6 bases). The germline V gene encodes CDR1 MNHEY and CDR2 SVGAGI. This CDR3 has 15 amino acids. Between the trimmed V and J ends, which lost 2 bases and 6 bases, there was a span of 16 bases. CDR3 sequence (DNA): TGTGCCAGCAGTTACGTACAGGGTATCGGGAATGGCTACACCTTC. This sequence encodes CASSYVQGIGNGYTF.

This chain connects TRBV7-2 to TRBJ2-1; D unresolved. The CDR3 runs to 15 residues. The germline CDR1 and CDR2 sequences are SGHTA and FQGNSA. V shed 5 bases and J shed 1 base, with 12 bases lying between them. The CDR3 loop reads CASSPKSLSYNEQFF. In DNA, the CDR3 is TGTGCCAGCAGCCCGAAGTCCCTATCCTACAATGAGCAGTTCTTC.

The rearrangement joins TRBV4-3 to TRBJ2-1; 7 bases fit TRBD1. Trimming cost V 4 bases and J 3 bases; bases outside gene matches: 6. The CDR3 covers 15 residues. CDR1 is LGHNA and CDR2 is YSLEER in the germline V gene. The CDR3 DNA reads TGCGCCAGCAGCCGAGGTGACAGGGTCTACAATGAGCAGTTCTTC. Its translation is CASSRGDRVYNEQFF.

This rearrangement joins TRBV6-5 to TRBJ1-3; D is ambiguous. V was pared by 5 bases and J by 6 bases, with 11 bases between. Germline V gene data show CDR1 as MNHEY and CDR2 as SVGAGI. The CDR3 runs 13 residues. The CDR3 DNA sequence: TGTGCCAGCAGTAAGGGAGCCGAAAACACCATATATTTT. Translating gives CASSKGAENTIYF.

The rearrangement joins TRBV5-1 to TRBJ2-3, with TRBD1 identical over 9 bases. CDR3 size: 15 residues. Germline-derived CDR1 and CDR2 are SGHRS and YFSETQ. Germline trimming cut 4 bases from V and 6 bases from J; bases unmatched to any gene: 9. CDR3 residues: CASSPATGGSDTQYF. The CDR3 nucleotides read TGCGCCAGCAGCCCGGCTACAGGGGGCTCCGATACGCAGTATTTT.

The CDR3 region has the DNA TGTGCCAGCAGTACCCAGGTACTAGTGGGAGAGACCCAGTACTTC. Translation: CASSTQVLVGETQYF. This chain connects TRBV2 to TRBJ2-5; D is possibly TRBD2 (5 bases). CDR3 length: 15 residues. The germline gives CDR1 SNHLY, CDR2 FYNNEI. Trimming cost V 5 bases and J 4 bases, with 17 bases left between them.

V gene TRBV5-6 combines with J gene TRBJ1-2; 7 bases match TRBD1. CDR1 is SGHDT and CDR2 is YYEEEE in the germline V gene. The CDR3 length is 15 residues. V lost 1 base to trimming and J lost 8 bases; unmatched junction nucleotides: 11. CDR3 DNA sequence: TGTGCCAGCAGCTTGCTCGACAGGGAGTCGGGGGGCTACACCTTC. Translated, it gives CASSLLDRESGGYTF.

The J gene is TRBJ1-5, the V gene TRBV6-5; no clear D. The CDR3 consists of 15 residues. From germline, CDR1 is MNHEY and CDR2 SVGAGI. Trimming removed 0 bases at V and 7 bases at J, with 13 bases between. CDR3 sequence reads: CASSYSGSANQPQHF. CDR3 DNA: TGTGCCAGCAGTTACTCGGGCTCAGCAAACCAGCCCCAGCATTTT.

The genes are TRBV6-5 and TRBJ2-7; TRBD1 aligns across 10 bases. Trimming cost V 2 bases and J 6 bases; bases outside gene matches: 7. This CDR3 has 15 residues. Germline CDR1 and CDR2: MNHEY and SVGAGI. The CDR3 DNA is TGTGCCAGCAGTTACACGACAGGGGGCCAAGGCGAGCAGTACTTC. Protein: CASSYTTGGQGEQYF.

This sequence joins TRBV7-9 and TRBJ2-7; no reliable D call. The ends were cut back, 1 base at V and 0 bases at J, with 7 bases in the middle. From germline, CDR1 is SEHNR and CDR2 FQNEAQ (reference sequence). The CDR3 runs to 14 residues. CDR3 coding DNA: TGTGCCAGCAGCTTAGTCTGGAGCTCCTACGAGCAGTACTTC. It codes for CASSLVWSSYEQYF.

The genes are TRBV10-3 and TRBJ1-2; TRBD1 aligns across 11 bases. The CDR3 covers 14 residues. Trimming took 6 bases from V and 8 from J; bases not matched to a gene: 8. Germline V gene data show CDR1 as ENHRY and CDR2 as SYGVKD. CDR3 sequence (DNA): TGTGCCATCAGCCGCGGACAGGGGGCAGGCGGCTACACCTTC. Its protein is CAISRGQGAGGYTF.

J is TRBJ2-4 and V is TRBV7-1, with TRBD2 matching 7 bases. TRBV7-1 is an open reading frame, and its role is uncertain. This CDR3 has 12 amino acids. Germline trimming cut 4 bases from V and 14 bases from J; bases unmatched to any gene: 8. CDR3 coding DNA: TGTGCCAGCAGCTTAGTTCGGGGGACTAAGTACTTC. Its protein product is CASSLVRGTKYF.

The rearrangement uses TRBV7-9 and TRBJ2-1; TRBD1 matches at 7 bases. The CDR3 is 16 residues long. The ends lost 2 bases at V and 3 bases at J; junction bases unmatched: 7. Per the germline V gene, CDR1 is SEHNR and CDR2 is FQNEAQ (reference sequence). CDR3 sequence: CASSLLTGTDYNEQFF. CDR3 nucleotide sequence: TGTGCCAGCAGCTTACTGACCGGGACAGACTACAATGAGCAGTTCTTC.

The chain couples TRBV6-6 to TRBJ2-7; D gene unclear. V dropped 4 bases and J dropped 0 bases, with 7 bases sitting between them. Germline assignment: CDR1 MNHNY and CDR2 SVGAGI (reference sequence). CDR3 length: 13 residues. The CDR3, as DNA: TGTGCCAGCAGTTCAGTCCCCTCCTACGAGCAGTACTTC. Protein: CASSSVPSYEQYF.

V usage is TRBV9 and J usage is TRBJ2-3, with D unresolved. This CDR3 is built from 18 residues. The V gene's germline CDR1 is SGDLS and CDR2 YYNGEE. V was pared by 0 bases and J by 2 bases, with 19 bases between. This CDR3 reads CASSVGFQGSLLTDTQYF. The CDR3 nucleotides read TGTGCCAGCAGCGTAGGGTTTCAAGGCAGCTTACTCACAGATACGCAGTATTTT. Drawing the rest from reference TRBV9 and TRBJ2-3, the complete variable domain is DSGVTQTPKHLITATGQRVTLRCSPRSGDLSVYWYQQSLDQGLQFLIQYYNGEERAKGNILERFSAQQFPDLHSELNLSSLELGDSALYFCASSVGFQGSLLTDTQYFGPGTRLTVL.

This chain links TRBV30 with TRBJ1-5, with D perhaps TRBD1 (6 bases). Looked up from germline, CDR1 is GTSNPN and CDR2 is SVGIG (reference sequence). The length of the CDR3 is 13 residues. Trimming took 2 bases from V and 4 from J, leaving 9 bases between them. CDR3 loop: CAWSPGANQPQHF. The CDR3, as DNA: TGTGCCTGGAGTCCGGGGGCGAATCAGCCCCAGCATTTT.

J is TRBJ2-2 and V is TRBV4-2; D possibly matches TRBD1 or TRBD2 (6 bases each). V was shortened by 1 base and J by 6 bases, with 18 bases between the two germline ends. CDR1 and CDR2 from the germline V gene are LGHNA and YNFKEQ. CDR3 length equals 17 residues. The CDR3 region has the DNA TGTGCCAGCAGCCAAGGGGGGGCGAGGGAGTTTGCCGGGGAGCTGTTTTTT. This translates into CASSQGGAREFAGELFF.

For the CDR3, the DNA is TGTGCCAGCAGTTTACAGGGGGCCTACAATGAGCAGTTCTTC. Amino acid sequence: CASSLQGAYNEQFF. The chain uses TRBV6-5 and TRBJ2-1; TRBD1 matches 8 bases. The CDR3 spans 14 residues. V was pared by 4 bases and J by 2 bases, with 1 base of the junction left unmatched. Germline V CDR1 and CDR2: MNHEY, SVGAGI.